Each of the 14 T cell receptor beta chains below was sequenced from the same sample in a study of identical twins. TCRdb independently ran MiXCR on the 5' RACE reads; one entry per CDR3 protein. The repertoire consists of around 100,000 distinct CDR3 sequences, with under 7% occurring once and the leading ten covering approximately 12%. The sample taken for sequencing was memory T cells sorted from blood. The receptors originated from a woman aged 45-65 years in good health.

This clonotype was counted ten times or more. The rearrangement joins TRBV5-1 to TRBJ2-7; weak D call: TRBD1 (5 bases). The CDR3 totals 13 residues. Per the germline V gene, CDR1 is SGHRS and CDR2 is YFSETQ. The ends were cut back, 2 bases at V and 5 bases at J, with 11 bases in the middle. The CDR3: CASSLGSGNEQYF. The CDR3 bases are TGCGCCAGCAGCTTAGGGTCAGGGAACGAGCAGTACTTC.

The V call is TRBV30, the J call TRBJ2-2; D is unresolved. CDR3 length equals 12 residues. Germline loops: CDR1 GTSNPN, CDR2 SVGIG (reference sequence). In nucleotides, the CDR3 is TGTCGTGCTGATTCGAACACCGGGGAGCTGTTTTTT. Protein: CRADSNTGELFF. The full variable domain, its missing parts supplied by reference TRBV30 and TRBJ2-2, is SQTIHQWPATLVQPVGSPLSLECTVEGTSNPNLYWYRQAAGRGLQLLFYSVGIGQISSEVPQNLSASRPQDRQFILSSKKLLLSDSGFYLCRADSNTGELFFGEGSRLTVL.

This clonotype occurred many times. The chain combines TRBV2 with TRBJ1-4; tentative D call: TRBD1 (5 bases). Germline CDR1 reads SNHLY; CDR2 reads FYNNEI. This CDR3 region has 11 residues. Trimming stripped 9 bases from V and 4 bases from J, with 6 bases between. The CDR3 spells CASDSNEKLFF. The CDR3, as DNA: TGTGCCAGTGACAGTAATGAAAAACTGTTTTTT.

This clonotype was detected a few times. This chain uses TRBV11-2 with TRBJ2-5; no reliable D call. Trimming took off 1 base at V and 2 bases at J, with 8 bases between the two ends. The germline gives CDR1 SGHAT, CDR2 FQNNGV. The CDR3 sequence is 14 residues long. For the CDR3, the DNA is TGTGCCAGCAGCTTAGGACCGCAACAAGAGACCCAGTACTTC. Translation: CASSLGPQQETQYF.

This clonotype was observed many times. The chain recombines TRBV3-1 with TRBJ1-5; D is perhaps TRBD1 (6 bases). Germline V gene data show CDR1 as LGHDT and CDR2 as YNNKEL (reference sequence). The CDR3 covers 15 residues. Trimming cost V 3 bases and J 3 bases, with 12 bases left between them. The CDR3 nucleotides read TGTGCCAGCAGCCAGCAGGCAGGGGACAATCAGCCCCAGCATTTT. Translating gives CASSQQAGDNQPQHF.

This clonotype has ten or more counts. This chain joins TRBV7-9 and TRBJ1-1; D call uncertain. In germline, CDR1 is SEHNR, CDR2 FQNEAQ (reference sequence). With 3 bases removed from V and 7 bases from J, the gap between germline ends came to 9 bases. The length of the CDR3 is 12 residues. This CDR3 reads CASSLLGHEAFF. The CDR3 nucleotides read TGTGCCAGCAGCTTGCTTGGTCATGAAGCTTTCTTT.

This clonotype occurred a few times. This sequence joins TRBV30 and TRBJ1-1; TRBD1 matches at 7 bases. The length of the CDR3 is 11 residues. Trimming cost V 5 bases and J 11 bases; bases outside gene matches: 8. Germline V gene data show CDR1 as GTSNPN and CDR2 as SVGIG (reference sequence). The CDR3 region is CAWDREFRAFF. DNA of the CDR3: TGTGCCTGGGACAGGGAGTTTAGGGCTTTCTTT.

This clonotype was picked up many times. The chain couples TRBV24-1 to TRBJ2-2; no firm D call. With 5 bases removed from V and 4 bases from J, the gap between germline ends came to 10 bases. Germline V gives CDR1 KGHDR, CDR2 SFDVKD. There are 14 residues in the CDR3. The CDR3 protein is CATSAGRGTGELFF. CDR3 nucleotides: TGTGCCACCAGTGCCGGGCGCGGCACCGGGGAGCTGTTTTTT.

This clonotype was picked up a small number of times. The CDR3 DNA is TGTGCCAGCAGTGCCCACTCGGAGACCCAGTACTTC. It is translated as CASSAHSETQYF. The chain links TRBV6-1 to TRBJ2-5; D gene uncertain. Germline V gene lookup returns CDR1 MNHNS and CDR2 SASEGT. The CDR3 has 12 residues. Trimming removed 4 bases at V and 5 bases at J, with 8 bases between.

Many counts were recorded for this clonotype. The chain joins TRBV12-3 or TRBV12-4 to TRBJ2-5, with D possibly matching TRBD2 (6 bases). The V and J ends lost 3 bases and 1 base respectively, with 12 bases between them. The CDR3 is 15 residues long. Here the CDR3 DNA reads TGTGCCAGCAGTTTGGGGGACTTGCTCCAAGAGACCCAGTACTTC. It specifies CASSLGDLLQETQYF.

This clonotype was seen ten or more times. The chain uses TRBV5-1 and TRBJ2-1; TRBD2 agrees at 9 bases. J was trimmed by 7 bases and V by 4 bases; bases with no gene match: 9. This CDR3 contains 15 residues. CDR1 and CDR2 (germline): SGHRS, YFSETQ. CDR3 coding DNA: TGCGCCAGCAGCAACACCGGGACTAGCAGTAATGAGCAGTTCTTC. Translated: CASSNTGTSSNEQFF. The full variable domain, rest sourced from reference TRBV5-1 and TRBJ2-1, is KAGVTQTPRYLIKTRGQQVTLSCSPISGHRSVSWYQQTPGQGLQFLFEYFSETQRNKGNFPGRFSGRQFSNSRSEMNVSTLELGDSALYLCASSNTGTSSNEQFFGPGTRLTVL.

The chain couples TRBV7-9 to TRBJ2-5, with D maybe TRBD1 (6 bases). V lost 1 base, J lost 5 bases, and 14 bases lay in between. Per germline, CDR1 SEHNR and CDR2 FQNEAQ (reference sequence). This CDR3 comprises 15 residues. The CDR3 sequence: CASSLEQGDRETQYF. CDR3 in DNA: TGTGCCAGCAGCTTAGAACAGGGTGATCGGGAGACCCAGTACTTC.

This clonotype was recorded at least ten times. V usage is TRBV3-1 and J usage is TRBJ2-4; D gene ambiguous. Germline V lookup: CDR1 LGHDT, CDR2 YNNKEL (reference sequence). The CDR3 runs 15 residues. The V end was cut by 0 bases, the J end by 6 bases, with 12 bases between. The CDR3 coding sequence is TGTGCCAGCAGCCAAGAGTACTGGAGAATAAACATTCAGTACTTC. This gives the protein CASSQEYWRINIQYF.

The table lists this clonotype with many counts. V and J are TRBV12-3 or TRBV12-4 and TRBJ1-2, with D hard to call. V was pared by 5 bases and J by 0 bases, with 19 bases between. CDR3 length: 17 amino acids. CDR3 sequence: CASSPSFLRRANYGYTF. CDR3 DNA: TGTGCCAGCAGTCCCTCATTTCTTCGCAGAGCTAACTATGGCTACACCTTC.